These 4 T cell receptor beta chains originate from one sample sequenced in a study of shared clonotypes between healthy human individuals. Assay: immunoSEQ multiplex PCR; the TCRdb copy retains only in-frame clones and omits some. The sample includes about 470,000 clones, 75% to 85% of them seen just once. Material: PBMCs. Receptor source: a woman aged 40-49 years in good health. Some clones in this sample may be carry-over from other donors' samples.

The V gene is TRBV28, the J gene TRBJ2-2; 7 bases match TRBD2. The CDR3 consists of 15 residues. Trimming cost V 1 base and J 5 bases; bases outside gene matches: 4. Germline CDR1 and CDR2: MDHEN and SYDVKM. DNA for the CDR3: TGTGCCAGCAGTTTATTTTGGGGGGGTACCGGGGAGCTGTTTTTT. It translates to CASSLFWGGTGELFF.

The rearrangement joins TRBV18 to TRBJ2-4; 7 nucleotides align to TRBD2. Trimming at V came to 6 bases and at J to 3 bases, leaving 5 bases not matched to a gene. CDR1 KGHSH and CDR2 LQKENI come from the germline V gene. The CDR3 extends over 14 amino acids. This chain's CDR3 is CASSSGGVKNIQYF. The CDR3 nucleotides are TGTGCCAGCTCGTCGGGGGGAGTCAAAAACATTCAGTACTTC. The full variable domain, with the rest looked up from reference TRBV18 and TRBJ2-4, is NAGVMQNPRHLVRRRGQEARLRCSPMKGHSHVYWYRQLPEEGLKFMVYLQKENIIDESGMPKERFSAEFPKEGPSILRIQQVVRGDSAAYFCASSSGGVKNIQYFGAGTRLSVL.

The rearrangement joins TRBV21-1 to TRBJ2-7; TRBD1 was called by the table and not checked on the DNA. TRBV21-1 is classified as a pseudogene. The length of the CDR3 is 14 residues. CDR3 nucleotide sequence: TGTGCCAGCACCTGGGACAGGGCCTCCTACGAGCAGTACTTC. Translated: CASTWDRASYEQYF.

The chain carries TRBV6-1 and TRBJ1-5; the D gene is possibly TRBD1 (5 bases). V lost 4 bases, J lost 0 bases, and 10 bases lay in between. Germline V lookup: CDR1 MNHNS, CDR2 SASEGT. The CDR3 loop spans 15 amino acids. CDR3 sequence: CASSVGGSSNQPQHF. The DNA of the CDR3 is TGTGCCAGCAGTGTTGGGGGAAGTAGCAATCAGCCCCAGCATTTT.